Listed here are 29 T cell receptor beta chains from one sample, sequenced in a study of cytomegalovirus exposure and HLA in healthy donors. The PCR used 60 Vbeta and 13 Jbeta primers. TCRdb's copy holds only in-frame clones and misses some; the assay was immunoSEQ multiplex PCR. The table lists tens of thousands of clones. Sequenced material: PBMCs. Receptors originate from a man aged 50-60 years in good health and CMV-seropositive.

The V gene is TRBV10-3, the J gene TRBJ1-1; 11 nucleotides line up with TRBD1. The V and J ends lost 4 bases and 0 bases, in that order; junction bases with no gene match: 10. Per the germline V gene, CDR1 is ENHRY and CDR2 is SYGVKD. The CDR3 consists of 18 residues. CDR3 DNA sequence: TGTGCCATCAGTGGGGGACAGGGGGGACACCCTTTGAACACTGAAGCTTTCTTT. Translating gives CAISGGQGGHPLNTEAFF.

The V and J genes are TRBV6-5 and TRBJ1-1, with D maybe TRBD1 (6 bases). The CDR3 extends over 15 amino acids. V dropped 4 bases and J dropped 0 bases, with 12 bases sitting between them. Germline V lookup: CDR1 MNHEY, CDR2 SVGAGI. Here the CDR3 DNA reads TGTGCCAGCAGTTTACACGGACAGATGAACACTGAAGCTTTCTTT. Translation gives CASSLHGQMNTEAFF.

V and J are TRBV6-6 and TRBJ2-1, with D perhaps matching TRBD2 (5 bases). V lost 6 bases and J lost 4, with 16 bases in between. Germline V gene lookup returns CDR1 MNHNY and CDR2 SVGAGI (reference sequence). CDR3 length: 15 residues. CDR3 in amino acids: CASRGWVSVYNEQFF. CDR3 sequence (DNA): TGTGCCAGCAGAGGGTGGGTTAGCGTTTACAATGAGCAGTTCTTC.

V gene TRBV7-2 combines with J gene TRBJ2-7, with 9 bases matching TRBD2. Germline trimming cut 5 bases from V and 5 bases from J; bases unmatched to any gene: 13. CDR3 length equals 16 residues. Per germline, CDR1 SGHTA and CDR2 FQGNSA. The CDR3 DNA is TGTGCCAGCAGCCGCACCCCGGCTAGCGGGAACCACGAGCAGTACTTC. It is translated as CASSRTPASGNHEQYF.

CDR3 residues: CASSRQGAPNTGELFF. The CDR3 nucleotides are TGTGCCAGCAGCCGCCAGGGGGCCCCGAACACCGGGGAGCTGTTTTTT. The chain joins TRBV4-2 to TRBJ2-2; TRBD1 aligns across 8 bases. The CDR3 has 16 residues. The V gene's germline CDR1 is LGHNA and CDR2 YNFKEQ. V lost 4 bases, J lost 0 bases, and 4 bases stayed unmatched.

CDR3 residues: CASSPGTSGNENIQYF. CDR3 DNA sequence: TGTGCCAGCAGCCCCGGGACTAGCGGGAATGAGAACATTCAGTACTTC. This chain joins TRBV7-9 and TRBJ2-4, with 13 bases that match TRBD2. J gave up 7 bases and V 5 bases, and 8 bases lay outside the gene matches. The length of the CDR3 is 16 residues. Germline V gene sequence: CDR1 SEHNR, CDR2 FQNEAQ (reference sequence).

The rearrangement links TRBV6-1 to TRBJ1-3, with 8 bases that match TRBD1. Germline CDR1 is MNHNS and CDR2 is SASEGT. The CDR3 contains 15 residues. The J segment lost 4 bases and the V segment lost 1 base, leaving 3 bases of the junction unmatched. In nucleotides, the CDR3 is TGTGCCAGCAGTGAAGGGACAGGGCCGGGAAACACCATATATTTT. Protein: CASSEGTGPGNTIYF.

The chain employs TRBV5-6 and TRBJ2-3, with 7 bases aligning to TRBD2. V shed 0 bases and J 2 bases; nucleotides not matched to a gene: 6. The CDR3 has 16 amino acids. Germline V CDR1 and CDR2: SGHDT, YYEEEE. As DNA, the CDR3 is TGTGCCAGCAGCTTGGTTCTAGCGGTAAACACAGATACGCAGTATTTT. It codes for CASSLVLAVNTDTQYF.

V usage is TRBV19 and J usage is TRBJ2-3; D unresolved. Germline V gene data show CDR1 as LNHDA and CDR2 as SQIVND (reference sequence). The CDR3 is made up of 16 amino acids. The V and J ends lost 3 bases and 2 bases respectively, with 15 bases between them. The CDR3 nucleotides read TGTGCCAGTAGTATTAAGTCCGGGTTTGTCACAGATACGCAGTATTTT. Translated: CASSIKSGFVTDTQYF.

V usage is TRBV4-2 and J usage is TRBJ2-6, with D unresolved. Trimming pared 0 bases from V and 3 bases from J, leaving 15 bases between. Germline V gene lookup returns CDR1 LGHNA and CDR2 YNFKEQ. The CDR3 totals 18 residues. In DNA form, the CDR3 reads TGTGCCAGCAGCCAAGATCTTTATGTACAGAGTGGGGCCAACGTCCTGACTTTC. The encoded protein is CASSQDLYVQSGANVLTF.

The chain couples TRBV19 to TRBJ2-1; tentative D call: TRBD2 (6 bases). The CDR3 sequence is 11 residues long. The germline V and J ends were trimmed by 8 bases and 8 bases, with 10 bases remaining between them. Per germline, CDR1 LNHDA and CDR2 SQIVND (reference sequence). The CDR3 DNA reads as TGTGCCAGTCGGCGGGGAGATGAGCAGTTCTTC. Its translation: CASRRGDEQFF.

V gene TRBV9 combines with J gene TRBJ2-1, with 10 bases matching TRBD2. V lost 4 bases and J lost 4; bases outside the gene matches: 8. Germline lookup yields CDR1 SGDLS and CDR2 YYNGEE. This CDR3 spans 16 amino acids. The CDR3 DNA is TGTGCCAGCAGCCCCCCCGGGACTAGCGATTACAATGAGCAGTTCTTC. Residues: CASSPPGTSDYNEQFF.

The CDR3 sequence: CASSVGAGVRSEQYF. The DNA of the CDR3 is TGTGCCAGCAGCGTAGGGGCGGGAGTACGATCCGAGCAGTACTTC. V is TRBV9 and J is TRBJ2-7; 7 nucleotides align to TRBD2. Germline V gives CDR1 SGDLS, CDR2 YYNGEE. V gave up 0 bases and J gave up 6 bases; unmatched junction bases: 9. The CDR3 length is 15 residues.

The V call is TRBV19, the J call TRBJ1-2, with 7 bases aligning to TRBD1. V lost 3 bases and J lost 4; bases outside the gene matches: 5. The germline gives CDR1 LNHDA, CDR2 SQIVND (reference sequence). This CDR3 is 14 amino acids long. CDR3 sequence (DNA): TGTGCCAGTAGTATCGCGGCAGGGGGCTATGGCTACACCTTC. Its protein is CASSIAAGGYGYTF.

The chain uses TRBV27 and TRBJ2-7, with 11 bases that match TRBD2. Germline V gives CDR1 MNHEY, CDR2 SMNVEV (reference sequence). This CDR3 has 16 amino acids. Trimming cost V 0 bases and J 3 bases; bases outside gene matches: 4. The CDR3 sequence: CASSLSASGRHYEQYV. The CDR3 DNA reads as TGTGCCAGCAGTTTATCGGCTAGCGGGAGGCACTACGAGCAGTACGTC.

As DNA, the CDR3 is TGTGCCAGCAGCTTGTCGCGGGGGAGCTCCTACGAGCAGTACTTC. The encoded protein is CASSLSRGSSYEQYF. The chain recombines TRBV5-4 with TRBJ2-7; TRBD2 matches at 7 bases. Germline loops: CDR1 SGHNT, CDR2 YYREEE (reference sequence). This CDR3 is 15 amino acids long. The V segment lost 1 base and the J segment 0 bases; nucleotides outside the gene matches: 4.

V usage is TRBV5-8 and J usage is TRBJ2-7, with TRBD1 matching over 8 bases. The CDR3 is made up of 15 amino acids. Germline V lookup: CDR1 SGHTS, CDR2 YDEGEE. The J segment lost 0 bases and the V segment lost 2 bases, leaving 4 bases of the junction unmatched. CDR3 coding DNA: TGTGCCAGCAGCTTACAGGGGGGACTCTCCTACGAGCAGTACGTC. Its translation: CASSLQGGLSYEQYV.

The CDR3 DNA reads TGTGCCAGCTCACCGGGCACTGCCTACAATGAGCAGTTCTTC. Translation gives CASSPGTAYNEQFF. The V gene is TRBV18, the J gene TRBJ2-1; D gene uncertain. Trimming took off 3 bases at V and 2 bases at J, with 8 bases between the two ends. The CDR3 sequence is 14 residues long. CDR1 and CDR2 (germline): KGHSH, LQKENI.

This sequence joins TRBV6-1 and TRBJ1-2; tentatively, D is TRBD1 (5 bases). Germline V gene sequence: CDR1 MNHNS, CDR2 SASEGT. V lost 11 bases and J 1 base, leaving 14 bases between the germline ends. This CDR3 is built from 13 residues. The CDR3 DNA sequence: TGTGCCGTGGGGCGGGGGATTAACTATGGCTACACCTTC. Its protein is CAVGRGINYGYTF.

The chain links TRBV4-3 to TRBJ2-3, with a possible D match to TRBD1 (6 bases). Germline values: CDR1 LGHNA, CDR2 YSLEER. The CDR3 loop spans 14 amino acids. With 1 base removed from V and 4 bases from J, the gap between germline ends came to 9 bases. The CDR3 is CASSQARGPDTQYF. In nucleotides, the CDR3 is TGCGCCAGCAGCCAAGCCAGGGGCCCAGATACGCAGTATTTT.

This CDR3 is CASSPWDRGGGTEAFF. The CDR3 DNA sequence: TGTGCCAGCTCACCTTGGGACAGGGGTGGGGGCACTGAAGCTTTCTTT. V and J are TRBV18 and TRBJ1-1; 10 bases line up with TRBD1. The CDR3 consists of 16 residues. Germline V lookup: CDR1 KGHSH, CDR2 LQKENI. Trimming removed 3 bases from V and 4 bases from J; junction bases left unmatched: 8. The full variable domain, completed using reference TRBV18 and TRBJ1-1, is NAGVMQNPRHLVRRRGQEARLRCSPMKGHSHVYWYRQLPEEGLKFMVYLQKENIIDESGMPKERFSAEFPKEGPSILRIQQVVRGDSAAYFCASSPWDRGGGTEAFFGQGTRLTVV.

The rearrangement joins TRBV30 to TRBJ1-2; 7 bases line up with TRBD1. With V trimmed by 4 bases and J by 5 bases, 4 bases remained unmatched. Germline CDR1 reads GTSNPN; CDR2 reads SVGIG (reference sequence). This CDR3 is 12 amino acids long. CDR3 amino acids: CAWNPGGYGYTF. CDR3 DNA sequence: TGTGCCTGGAACCCAGGGGGTTATGGCTACACCTTC. The full variable domain, its missing parts supplied by reference TRBV30 and TRBJ1-2, is SQTIHQWPATLVQPVGSPLSLECTVEGTSNPNLYWYRQAAGRGLQLLFYSVGIGQISSEVPQNLSASRPQDRQFILSSKKLLLSDSGFYLCAWNPGGYGYTFGSGTRLTVV.

CDR3 in DNA: TGCGCCAGCAGCCATTTACCGGGACAGGGTTACAATGAGCAGTTCTTC. Encoded protein: CASSHLPGQGYNEQFF. The chain links TRBV4-1 to TRBJ2-1; 9 bases fit TRBD1. CDR3 length: 16 residues. V dropped 3 bases and J dropped 4; count of bases not matched to a gene: 7. Looked up from germline, CDR1 is MGHRA and CDR2 is YSYEKL.

The chain carries TRBV5-1 and TRBJ2-2; perhaps TRBD2 as D (6 bases). Germline assignment: CDR1 SGHRS and CDR2 YFSETQ. Trimming pared 4 bases from V and 4 bases from J, leaving 20 bases between. The CDR3 is made up of 17 amino acids. For the CDR3, the DNA is TGCGCCAGCAGCCCAACACGCGGGGCAGGGCGCACCGGGGAGCTGTTTTTT. It codes for CASSPTRGAGRTGELFF.

The chain combines TRBV6-5 with TRBJ1-6; D not certain. Germline CDR1 MNHEY, CDR2 SVGAGI. V was cut by 9 bases and J by 6 bases, with 12 bases left in between. CDR3 length: 13 residues. CDR3 coding DNA: TGTGCCAGTTCGAGGGTCGGTAATTCACCCCTCCACTTT. Translated: CASSRVGNSPLHF.

The chain has TRBV4-1 and TRBJ2-2, with a tentative D call TRBD2 (5 bases). Trimming took off 0 bases at V and 1 base at J, with 9 bases between the two ends. The CDR3 loop spans 16 amino acids. In germline, CDR1 is MGHRA, CDR2 YSYEKL. The CDR3 region is CASSQERARNTGELFF. Here the CDR3 DNA reads TGCGCCAGCAGCCAAGAGCGGGCGCGGAACACCGGGGAGCTGTTTTTT.

The rearrangement links TRBV14 to TRBJ2-1, with TRBD2 matching over 9 bases. The V and J ends lost 4 bases and 15 bases, in that order; junction bases with no gene match: 10. Per the germline V gene, CDR1 is SGHDN and CDR2 is FVKESK. This CDR3 is 13 amino acids long. CDR3 protein: CASSPTIAGEGFF. CDR3 nucleotides: TGTGCCAGCAGCCCGACCATAGCGGGAGAAGGGTTCTTC.

The chain employs TRBV7-9 and TRBJ1-5, with 9 bases identical to TRBD1. CDR1 and CDR2 (germline): SEHNR, FQNEAQ (reference sequence). The CDR3 is made up of 17 amino acids. After removal of 5 bases from V and 0 bases from J, the junction contained 8 bases not matched to a gene. CDR3 sequence: CASSHWGQGYSNQPQHF. Here the CDR3 DNA reads TGTGCCAGCAGCCATTGGGGACAGGGCTATAGCAATCAGCCCCAGCATTTT.

The chain recombines TRBV19 with TRBJ2-1, with D possibly being TRBD1 (6 bases). This CDR3 spans 16 amino acids. The V end lost 5 bases, the J end lost 4 bases, and 18 bases lay between the germline ends. Germline CDR1 reads LNHDA; CDR2 reads SQIVND (reference sequence). The CDR3 DNA sequence: TGTGCCAGTAGTGGAATGGGGGCGTACCGATACAATGAGCAGTTCTTC. This codes for CASSGMGAYRYNEQFF.